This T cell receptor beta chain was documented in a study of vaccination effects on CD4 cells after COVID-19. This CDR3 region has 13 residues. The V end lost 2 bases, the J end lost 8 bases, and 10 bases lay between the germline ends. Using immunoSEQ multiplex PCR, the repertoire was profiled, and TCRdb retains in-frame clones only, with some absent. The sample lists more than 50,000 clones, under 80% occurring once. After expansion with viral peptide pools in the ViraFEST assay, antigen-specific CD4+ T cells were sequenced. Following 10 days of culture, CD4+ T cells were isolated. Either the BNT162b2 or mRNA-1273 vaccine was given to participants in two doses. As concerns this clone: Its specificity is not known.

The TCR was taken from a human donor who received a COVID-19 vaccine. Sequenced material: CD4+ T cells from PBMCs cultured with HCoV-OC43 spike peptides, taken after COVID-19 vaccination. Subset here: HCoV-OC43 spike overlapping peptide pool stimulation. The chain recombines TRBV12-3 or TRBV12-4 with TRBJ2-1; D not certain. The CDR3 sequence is CASSLPGPHEQFF. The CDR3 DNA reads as TGTGCCAGCAGTTTACCGGGTCCCCATGAGCAGTTCTTC.